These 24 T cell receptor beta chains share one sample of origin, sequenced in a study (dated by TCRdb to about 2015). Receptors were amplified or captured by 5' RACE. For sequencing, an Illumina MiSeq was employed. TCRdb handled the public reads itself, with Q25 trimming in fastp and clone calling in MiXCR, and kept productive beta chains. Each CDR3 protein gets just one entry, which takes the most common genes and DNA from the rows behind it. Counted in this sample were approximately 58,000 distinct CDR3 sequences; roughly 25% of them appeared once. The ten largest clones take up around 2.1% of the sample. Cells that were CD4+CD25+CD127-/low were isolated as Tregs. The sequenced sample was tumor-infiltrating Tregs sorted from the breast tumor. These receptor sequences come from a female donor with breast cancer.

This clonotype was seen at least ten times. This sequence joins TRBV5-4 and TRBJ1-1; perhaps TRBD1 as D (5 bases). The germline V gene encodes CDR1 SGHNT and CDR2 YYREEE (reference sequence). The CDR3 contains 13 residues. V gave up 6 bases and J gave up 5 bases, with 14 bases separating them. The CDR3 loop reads CASKPGEGTEAFF. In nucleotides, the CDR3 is TGTGCCAGCAAACCGGGGGAAGGAACTGAAGCTTTCTTT.

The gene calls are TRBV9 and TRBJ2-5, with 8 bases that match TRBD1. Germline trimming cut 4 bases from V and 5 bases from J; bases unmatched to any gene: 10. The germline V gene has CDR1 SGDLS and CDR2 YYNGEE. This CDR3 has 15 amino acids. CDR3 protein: CASSPHRTGLETQYF. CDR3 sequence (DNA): TGTGCCAGCAGCCCCCATCGGACAGGGTTGGAGACCCAGTACTTC.

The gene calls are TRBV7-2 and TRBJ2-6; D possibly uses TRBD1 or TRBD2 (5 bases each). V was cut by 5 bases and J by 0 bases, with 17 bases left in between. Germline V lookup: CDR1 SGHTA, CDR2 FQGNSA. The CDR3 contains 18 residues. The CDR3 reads CASSAGRDLFSGANVLTF. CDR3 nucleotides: TGTGCCAGCAGCGCCGGCCGGGACCTTTTCTCTGGGGCCAACGTCCTGACTTTC.

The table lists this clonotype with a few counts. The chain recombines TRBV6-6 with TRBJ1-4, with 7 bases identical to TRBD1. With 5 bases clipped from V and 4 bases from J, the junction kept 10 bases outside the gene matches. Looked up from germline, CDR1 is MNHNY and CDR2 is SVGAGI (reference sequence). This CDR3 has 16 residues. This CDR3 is CASSTGQRELNEKLFF. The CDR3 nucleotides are TGTGCCAGCAGTACGGGACAGCGCGAACTTAATGAAAAACTGTTTTTT.

The CDR3 is CASSEERQGLSQPQHF. The CDR3 DNA sequence: TGTGCCAGCAGTGAAGAGAGACAGGGTTTGTCTCAGCCCCAGCATTTT. The rearrangement uses TRBV2 and TRBJ1-5; 7 nucleotides agree with TRBD1. Germline values: CDR1 SNHLY, CDR2 FYNNEI. With V trimmed by 1 base and J by 6 bases, 9 bases remained unmatched. This CDR3 region has 16 residues.

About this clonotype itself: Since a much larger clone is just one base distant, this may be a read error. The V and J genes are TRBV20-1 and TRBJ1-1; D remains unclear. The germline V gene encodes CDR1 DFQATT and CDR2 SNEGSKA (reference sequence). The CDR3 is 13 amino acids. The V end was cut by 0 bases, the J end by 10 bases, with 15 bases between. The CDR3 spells CSARDPSAAGAFF. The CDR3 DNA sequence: TGCAGTGCTAGAGATCCCTCGGCCGCTGGAGCTTTCTTT.

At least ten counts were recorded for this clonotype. The CDR3, as DNA: TGTGCCAGCAGCACCCGGACAGGGGATTACAATGAGCAGTTCTTC. Protein: CASSTRTGDYNEQFF. The chain is built from TRBV7-2 and TRBJ2-1, with 9 positions matching TRBD1. The CDR3 sequence is 15 residues long. Trimming at V came to 5 bases and at J to 4 bases, leaving 6 bases not matched to a gene. The V gene's germline CDR1 is SGHTA and CDR2 FQGNSA.

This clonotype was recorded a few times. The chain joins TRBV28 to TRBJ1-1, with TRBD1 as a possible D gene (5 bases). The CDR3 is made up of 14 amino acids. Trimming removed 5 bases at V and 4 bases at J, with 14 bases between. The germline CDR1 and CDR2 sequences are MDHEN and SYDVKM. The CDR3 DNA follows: TGTGCCAGCAGTCGCCCGGGGGTCTCCACTGAAGCTTTCTTT. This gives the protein CASSRPGVSTEAFF.

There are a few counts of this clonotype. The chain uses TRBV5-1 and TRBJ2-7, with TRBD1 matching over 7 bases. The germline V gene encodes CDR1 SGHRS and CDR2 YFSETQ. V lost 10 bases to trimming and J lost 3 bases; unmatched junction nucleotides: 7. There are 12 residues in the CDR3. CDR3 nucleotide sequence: TGCGCCGGCGGCCGGGACAGCTACGAGCAGTACTTC. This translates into CAGGRDSYEQYF.

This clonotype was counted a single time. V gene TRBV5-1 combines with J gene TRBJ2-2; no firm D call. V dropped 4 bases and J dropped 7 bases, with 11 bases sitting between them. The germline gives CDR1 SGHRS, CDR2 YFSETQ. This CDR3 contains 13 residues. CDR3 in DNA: TGCGCCAGCAGCCCTAACCCCGGCGGGGAGCTGTTTTTT. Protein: CASSPNPGGELFF.

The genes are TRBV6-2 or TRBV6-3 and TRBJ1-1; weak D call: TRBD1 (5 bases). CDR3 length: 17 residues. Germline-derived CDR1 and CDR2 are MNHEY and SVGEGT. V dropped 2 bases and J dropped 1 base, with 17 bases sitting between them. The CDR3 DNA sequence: TGTGCCAGCAGTTACCTGAAGGGACTCACAGGGAACACTGAAGCTTTCTTT. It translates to CASSYLKGLTGNTEAFF.

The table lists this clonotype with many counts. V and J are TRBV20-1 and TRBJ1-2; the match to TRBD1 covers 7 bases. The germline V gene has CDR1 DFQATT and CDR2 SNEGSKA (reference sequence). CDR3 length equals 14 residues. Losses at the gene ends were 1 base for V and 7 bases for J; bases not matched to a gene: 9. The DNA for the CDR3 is TGCAGTGCTAGAGTTTCCGGGACAGCGGGTGGCTACACCTTC. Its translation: CSARVSGTAGGYTF.

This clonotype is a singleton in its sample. The CDR3: CASSLYLAGRLNEQFF. In nucleotides, the CDR3 is TGTGCCAGCAGCTTATATCTAGCGGGGCGCTTAAATGAGCAGTTCTTC. V usage is TRBV7-9 and J usage is TRBJ2-1; 9 positions agree with TRBD2. Germline CDR1 SEHNR, CDR2 FQNEAQ (reference sequence). This CDR3 is 16 amino acids long. V trimming: 2 bases; J trimming: 7 bases; junction bases outside the gene matches: 9.

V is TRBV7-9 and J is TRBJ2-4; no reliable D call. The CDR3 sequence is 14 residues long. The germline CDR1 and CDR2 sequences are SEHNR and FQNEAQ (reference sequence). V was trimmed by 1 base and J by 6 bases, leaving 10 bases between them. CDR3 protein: CASSLGSGPNIQYF. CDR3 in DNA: TGTGCCAGCAGCTTAGGATCCGGACCAAACATTCAGTACTTC.

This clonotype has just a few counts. CDR3 bases: TGTGCCAGCAGCATGACTAGCGGGAGGTACAATGAGCAGTTCTTC. It codes for CASSMTSGRYNEQFF. The chain combines TRBV7-3 with TRBJ2-1; 13 nucleotides line up with TRBD2. CDR3 length equals 15 residues. Germline CDR1 and CDR2: SGHTA and FQGTGA. Trimming at V came to 5 bases and at J to 4 bases, leaving 2 bases not matched to a gene. Filled out from reference TRBV7-3 and TRBJ2-1, the complete variable domain reads GAGVSQTPSNKVTEKGKYVELRCDPISGHTALYWYRQSLGQGPEFLIYFQGTGAADDSGLPNDRFFAVRPEGSVSTLKIQRTERGDSAVYLCASSMTSGRYNEQFFGPGTRLTVL.

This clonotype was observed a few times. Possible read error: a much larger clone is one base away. CDR3 loop: CASSQTWDGSYGQYF. The CDR3 DNA reads TGTGCCAGCAGTCAAACCTGGGACGGCTCCTACGGGCAGTACTTC. This chain joins TRBV6-5 and TRBJ2-7, with D perhaps assigned TRBD1 or TRBD2 (5 bases each). CDR1 is MNHEY and CDR2 is SVGAGI in the germline V gene. The CDR3 runs 15 residues.

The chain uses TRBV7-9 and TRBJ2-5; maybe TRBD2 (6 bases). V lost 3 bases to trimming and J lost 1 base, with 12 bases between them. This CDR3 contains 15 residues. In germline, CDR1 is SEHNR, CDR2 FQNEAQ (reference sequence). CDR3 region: CASSLDGSGQETQYF. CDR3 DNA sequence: TGTGCCAGCAGCTTGGACGGGAGCGGCCAAGAGACCCAGTACTTC.

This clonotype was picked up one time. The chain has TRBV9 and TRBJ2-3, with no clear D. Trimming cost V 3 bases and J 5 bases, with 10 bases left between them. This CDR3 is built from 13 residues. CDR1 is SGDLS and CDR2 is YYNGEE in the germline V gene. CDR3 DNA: TGTGCCAGCAGCGCTGCCCTAGGAGATACGCAGTATTTT. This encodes CASSAALGDTQYF.

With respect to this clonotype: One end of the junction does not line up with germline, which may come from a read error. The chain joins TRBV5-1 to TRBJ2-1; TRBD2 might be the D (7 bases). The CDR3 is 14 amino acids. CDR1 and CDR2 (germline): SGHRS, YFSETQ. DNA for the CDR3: TGCGCCAGCACCCTGGGGGGGGCCTCCAATGAGCAGCTCTTC. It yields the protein CASTLGGASNEQLF.

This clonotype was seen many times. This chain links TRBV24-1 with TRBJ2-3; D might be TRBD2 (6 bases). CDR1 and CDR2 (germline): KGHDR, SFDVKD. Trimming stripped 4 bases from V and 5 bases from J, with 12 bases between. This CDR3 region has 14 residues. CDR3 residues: CATSEAGLEDTQYF. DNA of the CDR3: TGTGCCACCAGTGAAGCGGGCCTCGAAGATACGCAGTATTTT.

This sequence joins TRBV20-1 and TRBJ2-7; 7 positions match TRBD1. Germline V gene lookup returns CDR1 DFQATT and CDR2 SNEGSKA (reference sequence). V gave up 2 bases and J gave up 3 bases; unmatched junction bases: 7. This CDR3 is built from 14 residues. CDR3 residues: CSARHPGQFYEQYF. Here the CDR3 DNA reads TGCAGTGCTAGACATCCGGGACAGTTCTACGAGCAGTACTTC.

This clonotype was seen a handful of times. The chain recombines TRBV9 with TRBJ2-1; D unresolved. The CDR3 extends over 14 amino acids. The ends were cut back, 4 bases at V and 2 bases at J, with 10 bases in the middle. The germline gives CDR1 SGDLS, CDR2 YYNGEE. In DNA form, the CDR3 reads TGTGCCAGCAGCTGGACGCACGCCTACAATGAGCAGTTCTTC. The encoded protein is CASSWTHAYNEQFF.

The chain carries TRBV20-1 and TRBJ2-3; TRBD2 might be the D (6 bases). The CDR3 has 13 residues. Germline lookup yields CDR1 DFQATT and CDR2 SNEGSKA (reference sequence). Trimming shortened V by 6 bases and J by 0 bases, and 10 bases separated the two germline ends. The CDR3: CSAEGPSTDTQYF. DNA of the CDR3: TGCAGTGCGGAGGGACCTAGCACAGATACGCAGTATTTT.

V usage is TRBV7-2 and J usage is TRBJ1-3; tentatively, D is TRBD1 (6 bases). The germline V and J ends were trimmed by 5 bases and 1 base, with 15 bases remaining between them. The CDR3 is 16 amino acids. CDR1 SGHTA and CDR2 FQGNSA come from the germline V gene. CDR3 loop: CASSPAPGTSGNTIYF. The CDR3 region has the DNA TGTGCCAGCAGCCCAGCCCCCGGGACATCTGGAAACACCATATATTTT. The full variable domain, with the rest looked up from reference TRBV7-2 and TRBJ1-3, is GAGVSQSPSNKVTEKGKDVELRCDPISGHTALYWYRQSLGQGLEFLIYFQGNSAPDKSGLPSDRFSAERTGGSVSTLTIQRTQQEDSAVYLCASSPAPGTSGNTIYFGEGSWLTVV.